The present T cell receptor (beta chain) was sequenced within a study of vaccination and CD4 T cells after COVID-19. Overall study context: Each post-COVID sample was drawn after diagnosis, and the median interval was roughly 100 days (range 35 to 161). Post-vaccine sampling followed dose two by a median 72 days (range 14 to 241). The stimulating agents, overlapping spike peptides, came from SARS-CoV-2, HCoV-NL63, HCoV-OC43 and HCoV-229E.

An Oncomine TCR Beta short-read assay was used to sequence the DNA from cultured CD4+ T cells. Genomic DNA from cultured CD4+ T cells was extracted. From the PCR reads, TCRdb called clonotypes with MiXCR, one entry per CDR3 protein. The sample records more than 20,000 distinct CDR3 sequences, under 55% being singletons. Treatment indicated: roughly 11-day PBMC culture with coronavirus spike peptide pools or control peptides (ViraFEST assay). Germline-derived CDR1 and CDR2 are MNHNS and SASEGT. Trimming took off 3 bases at V and 1 base at J, with 15 bases between the two ends. The CDR3 length is 16 residues. This clonotype was seen only a few times. No antigen is known for it.

Sequenced input: CD4+ T cells from blood, cultured in vitro. The receptor comes from a human donor who had recovered from COVID-19. The genes are TRBV6-1 and TRBJ1-2; perhaps TRBD1 as D (6 bases). CDR3 sequence: CASSDSGQLINYGYTF. The CDR3 DNA is TGTGCCAGCAGTGACTCCGGACAGCTAATTAACTATGGCTACACCTTC.